Listed below are T cell receptor beta chains from one sample, sequenced in a study of T cell responses to AZD1222 COVID-19 vaccine. TCRdb keeps only in-frame clones here, not all; method: immunoSEQ multiplex PCR. Of about 120,000 clones detected, about 89% appear once; the ten largest clones hold more than 4.5%. The sequencing used peripheral blood, collected on day 0 of AZD1222 vaccination. The receptor source for this set is an adult in good health. CDR3s include the opening cysteine and the closing phenylalanine or tryptophan. Fields, in order: V gene, clone size, D gene, J gene, CDR3 DNA, CDR3 protein. The D gene is left open where the match is weak. Size tells how often a clone was seen (once, few, many) or the class of an expanded clone, and some rows leave it out.

v_gene: TRBV5-1; abundance: .; d_gene: .; j_gene: TRBJ2-3; CDR3nt: TGCGCCAGCAGCTCTGGACTTTTTACGGAGACAGATACGCAGTATTTT; CDR3aa: CASSSGLFTETDTQYF
v_gene: TRBV7-3; abundance: .; d_gene: .; j_gene: TRBJ1-2; CDR3nt: TGTGCCAGCAGCCCCCGGGGTGACTATGGCTACACCTTC; CDR3aa: CASSPRGDYGYTF
v_gene: TRBV20-1; abundance: few; d_gene: TRBD2; j_gene: TRBJ2-2; CDR3nt: TGCAGTGCTAGTGGTCTAGCGGCGAACACCGGGGAGCTGTTTTTT; CDR3aa: CSASGLAANTGELFF
v_gene: TRBV14; abundance: .; d_gene: TRBD2; j_gene: TRBJ2-1; CDR3nt: TGTGCCAGCAGCCTGGGACTAGCGGGAGAGCAGTTCTTC; CDR3aa: CASSLGLAGEQFF
v_gene: TRBV4-1; abundance: .; d_gene: .; j_gene: TRBJ2-1; CDR3nt: TGCGCCAGCAGCCAAGGCTGGAATGAGCAGTTCTTC; CDR3aa: CASSQGWNEQFF
v_gene: TRBV27; abundance: .; d_gene: .; j_gene: TRBJ1-1; CDR3nt: TGTGCCAGCGGGAAGGGACCCTCTACTGAAGCTTTCTTT; CDR3aa: CASGKGPSTEAFF
v_gene: TRBV7-9; abundance: .; d_gene: .; j_gene: TRBJ1-2; CDR3nt: TGTGCCAGCACTCCCCACGCTTCTCATTATGGCTACACCTTC; CDR3aa: CASTPHASHYGYTF
v_gene: TRBV28; abundance: .; d_gene: TRBD1; j_gene: TRBJ2-5; CDR3nt: TGTGCCAGCAGGATAGACCAGGGGGCGCGGGAGACCCAGTACTTC; CDR3aa: CASRIDQGARETQYF
v_gene: TRBV6-1; abundance: .; d_gene: .; j_gene: TRBJ2-3; CDR3nt: TGTGCCAGCAGTGATTACGGCGGCCACACAGATACGCAGTATTTT; CDR3aa: CASSDYGGHTDTQYF
v_gene: TRBV28; abundance: .; d_gene: .; j_gene: TRBJ1-2; CDR3nt: TGTGCCAGCAGTTTGTCAACACGAGGCTATGGCTACACCTTC; CDR3aa: CASSLSTRGYGYTF
v_gene: TRBV28; abundance: .; d_gene: .; j_gene: TRBJ2-3; CDR3nt: TGTGCCAGCAGTTCCGGGGGACTCAGCACAGATACGCAGTATTTT; CDR3aa: CASSSGGLSTDTQYF
v_gene: TRBV27; abundance: once; d_gene: TRBD1; j_gene: TRBJ1-5; CDR3nt: TGTGCCAGCAGCACAAGTGGGGACAGGGGGCATCAGCCCCAGCATTTT; CDR3aa: CASSTSGDRGHQPQHF
v_gene: TRBV5-1; abundance: .; d_gene: .; j_gene: TRBJ1-3; CDR3nt: TGCGCCAGCAGCTCAAAACAGGGTCACGGAAACACCATATATTTT; CDR3aa: CASSSKQGHGNTIYF
v_gene: TRBV5-8; abundance: .; d_gene: .; j_gene: TRBJ2-7; CDR3nt: TGTGCCAGCAGCTCTAGAATGGGGGCGCATAGTAAGCAGTACTTC; CDR3aa: CASSSRMGAHSKQYF
v_gene: TRBV6-5; abundance: .; d_gene: .; j_gene: TRBJ1-1; CDR3nt: TGTGCCAGCAGTCCCTCCGGGAGATTCGCTGAAGCTTTCTTT; CDR3aa: CASSPSGRFAEAFF
v_gene: TRBV19; abundance: .; d_gene: .; j_gene: TRBJ1-2; CDR3nt: TGTGCCAGTAGTCCCTCGGGGGTTAACTATGGCTACACCTTC; CDR3aa: CASSPSGVNYGYTF
v_gene: TRBV28; abundance: .; d_gene: TRBD1; j_gene: TRBJ2-5; CDR3nt: TGTGCCAGCAGTACAACCGGGACAGGAGAGACCCAGTACTTC; CDR3aa: CASSTTGTGETQYF
v_gene: TRBV24-1; abundance: once; d_gene: .; j_gene: TRBJ2-3; CDR3nt: TGTGCCACCTCTATGGGGGGGCAGGGAGATACGCAGTATTTT; CDR3aa: CATSMGGQGDTQYF
v_gene: TRBV7-9; abundance: .; d_gene: .; j_gene: TRBJ2-3; CDR3nt: TGTGCCAGCAGCAGTGAAGCAGATACGCAGTATTTT; CDR3aa: CASSSEADTQYF
v_gene: TRBV19; abundance: .; d_gene: TRBD1; j_gene: TRBJ1-6; CDR3nt: TGTGCCAGTAGTCCGGGACAGGGTGGTTCACCCCTCCACTTT; CDR3aa: CASSPGQGGSPLHF
v_gene: TRBV27; abundance: .; d_gene: .; j_gene: TRBJ1-6; CDR3nt: TGTGCCAGCAGTTTCGCGGGGGCACGGCCCCTCCACTTT; CDR3aa: CASSFAGARPLHF
v_gene: TRBV13; abundance: once; d_gene: .; j_gene: TRBJ1-6; CDR3nt: TGTGCCAGCAGCCGGAGGGACAATTCACCCCTCCACTTT; CDR3aa: CASSRRDNSPLHF
v_gene: TRBV19; abundance: .; d_gene: .; j_gene: TRBJ1-2; CDR3nt: TGTGCCAGTAGCGCGGCATTTGAAGGGAACTATGGCTACACCTTC; CDR3aa: CASSAAFEGNYGYTF
v_gene: TRBV27; abundance: .; d_gene: TRBD1; j_gene: TRBJ1-6; CDR3nt: TGTGCCAGCAGTTCTTCCAGGGGGCTTTATTCACCCCTCCACTTT; CDR3aa: CASSSSRGLYSPLHF
v_gene: TRBV20-1; abundance: .; d_gene: .; j_gene: TRBJ2-3; CDR3nt: TGCAGTGCTAGTACGGGAGTTCCAGATACGCAGTATTTT; CDR3aa: CSASTGVPDTQYF
v_gene: TRBV10-1; abundance: .; d_gene: .; j_gene: TRBJ2-1; CDR3nt: TGCGCCAGCAGGGGGGAGGGGGCGGATGATAATGAGCAGTTCTTC; CDR3aa: CASRGEGADDNEQFF
v_gene: TRBV6-5; abundance: few; d_gene: TRBD1; j_gene: TRBJ1-3; CDR3nt: TGTGCCAGCAGTCACCCAACAGGGGCTGGAAACACCATATATTTT; CDR3aa: CASSHPTGAGNTIYF
v_gene: TRBV19; abundance: .; d_gene: .; j_gene: TRBJ1-6; CDR3nt: TGTGCCAGTAGTGCTTTCCAGGGGAAAAGCTCCTATAATTCACCCCTCCACTTT; CDR3aa: CASSAFQGKSSYNSPLHF
v_gene: TRBV25-1; abundance: .; d_gene: .; j_gene: TRBJ2-1; CDR3nt: TGTGCCAGCCTTATACCGGCCGACAATGAGCAGTTCTTC; CDR3aa: CASLIPADNEQFF
v_gene: TRBV5-1; abundance: .; d_gene: .; j_gene: TRBJ2-7; CDR3nt: TGCGCCAGCAGCTTAGGGGGTCGAGTTTCCTACGAGCAGTACTTC; CDR3aa: CASSLGGRVSYEQYF
v_gene: TRBV7-3; abundance: once; d_gene: .; j_gene: TRBJ2-1; CDR3nt: TGTGCCAGCAGCTTAACTCTTGGGCAGGGCAATGAGCAGTTCTTC; CDR3aa: CASSLTLGQGNEQFF
v_gene: TRBV6-5; abundance: few; d_gene: TRBD1; j_gene: TRBJ1-2; CDR3nt: TGTGCCAGCAGTATACGGACAGGGGGGTACTATGGCTACACCTTC; CDR3aa: CASSIRTGGYYGYTF
v_gene: TRBV5-5; abundance: .; d_gene: .; j_gene: TRBJ2-2; CDR3nt: TGTGCCAGCAGTGTTTCTCTCACCGGGGAGCTGTTTTTT; CDR3aa: CASSVSLTGELFF
v_gene: TRBV7-2; abundance: .; d_gene: .; j_gene: TRBJ1-1; CDR3nt: TGTGCCAGCAGCTCGGACAGGAACACTGAAGCTTTCTTT; CDR3aa: CASSSDRNTEAFF
v_gene: TRBV6-5; abundance: .; d_gene: .; j_gene: TRBJ1-2; CDR3nt: TGTGCCAGCACCTCCTCCTATATCTATGGCTACACCTTC; CDR3aa: CASTSSYIYGYTF
v_gene: TRBV24-1; abundance: .; d_gene: .; j_gene: TRBJ1-6; CDR3nt: TGTGCCACCCCGGAGTGCGACTCCTATAATTCACCCCTCCACTTT; CDR3aa: CATPECDSYNSPLHF
v_gene: TRBV19; abundance: .; d_gene: .; j_gene: TRBJ1-5; CDR3nt: TGTGCCAGTAGCGAGGGGAACGGCAATCAGCCCCAGCATTTT; CDR3aa: CASSEGNGNQPQHF
v_gene: TRBV7-3; abundance: .; d_gene: TRBD1; j_gene: TRBJ2-5; CDR3nt: TGTGCCAGCAGGTCCACAGGGGCGGGTGAGACCCAGTACTTC; CDR3aa: CASRSTGAGETQYF
v_gene: TRBV5-6; abundance: few; d_gene: .; j_gene: TRBJ1-5; CDR3nt: TGTGCCAGCAGCCTCCGGGGGCCATATAGCAATCAGCCCCAGCATTTT; CDR3aa: CASSLRGPYSNQPQHF
v_gene: TRBV7-9; abundance: .; d_gene: .; j_gene: TRBJ1-6; CDR3nt: TGTGCCAGCAGCTTTACCGGGGGCAGCTATAATTCACCCCTCCACTTT; CDR3aa: CASSFTGGSYNSPLHF
v_gene: TRBV12-3/TRBV12-4; abundance: .; d_gene: .; j_gene: TRBJ1-2; CDR3nt: TGTGCCAGCAGCCTCCTACTCTATGGCTACACCTTC; CDR3aa: CASSLLLYGYTF
v_gene: TRBV15; abundance: once; d_gene: .; j_gene: TRBJ1-1; CDR3nt: TGTGCCACCAGCAGAGAGGCGACTGAAGCTTTCTTT; CDR3aa: CATSREATEAFF